Listed below are T cell receptor beta chains from one sample, sequenced in a study of shared clonotypes between healthy human individuals. Libraries were prepared by immunoSEQ multiplex PCR; TCRdb keeps only in-frame clonotypes and omits some of them. The profile shows over a million clones, about 80% of them singletons. The specimen was memory CD4+ T cells from PBMCs. These TCRs come from a man between 18 and 29 years old in good health. Some clones in this sample may be carry-over from other donors' samples. Both conserved end residues are part of each CDR3. D genes are given only for firm matches. A row's size may be missing; if present it is once, few, many or a size class.

j_gene | v_gene | abundance | d_gene | CDR3nt | CDR3aa
TRBJ1-4 | TRBV4-3 | . | . | TGCGCCAGCAGCCAAGATCCCCATGCAACTAATGAAAAACTGTTTTTT | CASSQDPHATNEKLFF
TRBJ2-2 | TRBV6-6 | many | TRBD2 | TGTGCCAGCAGTCGTGGGACTAGCAGCACCGGGGAGCTGTTTTTT | CASSRGTSSTGELFF
TRBJ1-5 | TRBV30 | . | TRBD1 | TGTGCCTGGAGTATGACAGGGGGCAATCAGCCCCAGCATTTT | CAWSMTGGNQPQHF
TRBJ2-3 | TRBV5-6 | . | . | TGTGCCAGCAGCTTGGCGTCAGATACGCAGTATTTT | CASSLASDTQYF
TRBJ1-6 | TRBV29-1 | . | . | TGCAGCCCCAATGTCTTGGGAGGTTCACCCCTCCACTTT | CSPNVLGGSPLHF
TRBJ2-1 | TRBV5-1 | . | TRBD2 | TGCGCCAGCAGCCCGATCCCCCTAGCGGGCCCGGGGAATGAGCAGTTCTTC | CASSPIPLAGPGNEQFF
TRBJ2-7 | TRBV28 | . | TRBD1 | TGTGCCAGCAGACAGGGGGCGTACGAGCAGTACTTC | CASRQGAYEQYF
TRBJ2-2 | TRBV6-1 | . | . | TGTGCCAGCATACCAACCCGGAGCACCGGGGAGCTGTTTTTT | CASIPTRSTGELFF
TRBJ1-2 | TRBV6-1 | many | . | TGTGCCAGCAGTGAAGCGCCTTATGGCTACACCTTC | CASSEAPYGYTF
TRBJ2-7 | TRBV5-6 | . | TRBD1 | TGTGCCAGCAGCCCCCCGGACAGGAGATTTGAGCAGTACTTC | CASSPPDRRFEQYF
TRBJ2-2 | TRBV13 | . | TRBD2 | TGTGCCAGCAGCTCCGAGGGGACTAGACGGAACACCGGGGAGCTGTTTTTT | CASSSEGTRRNTGELFF
TRBJ2-2 | TRBV25-1 | . | TRBD2 | TGTGCCAGCAGTGAAAAACTAGCGGAACAGAACACCGGGGAGCTGTTTTTT | CASSEKLAEQNTGELFF
TRBJ2-3 | TRBV5-1 | . | . | TGCGCCAGCAGCTTCGGCGGTGGGGCCGATACGCAGTATTTT | CASSFGGGADTQYF
TRBJ2-7 | TRBV9 | . | . | TGTGCCAGTAGCGGGACAGCCTCCTCCTACGAGCAGTACTTC | CASSGTASSYEQYF
TRBJ2-3 | TRBV30 | once | TRBD2 | TGTGCCTGGAGTGGCTCTAGCGGGAGGGAAGATACGCAGTATTTT | CAWSGSSGREDTQYF
TRBJ2-2 | TRBV7-2 | few | TRBD1 | TGTGCCAGCAGCTTCGACAGGGCTGGCGGGGAGCTGTTTTTT | CASSFDRAGGELFF
TRBJ1-2 | TRBV19 | . | . | TGTGCCAGTAGTACCCCAGGAACCATCTCCTATGGCTACACCTTC | CASSTPGTISYGYTF
TRBJ1-2 | TRBV7-3 | . | TRBD1 | TGTGCCAGCAGCTTAACTCGACAGGGGGATGGCTACACCTTC | CASSLTRQGDGYTF